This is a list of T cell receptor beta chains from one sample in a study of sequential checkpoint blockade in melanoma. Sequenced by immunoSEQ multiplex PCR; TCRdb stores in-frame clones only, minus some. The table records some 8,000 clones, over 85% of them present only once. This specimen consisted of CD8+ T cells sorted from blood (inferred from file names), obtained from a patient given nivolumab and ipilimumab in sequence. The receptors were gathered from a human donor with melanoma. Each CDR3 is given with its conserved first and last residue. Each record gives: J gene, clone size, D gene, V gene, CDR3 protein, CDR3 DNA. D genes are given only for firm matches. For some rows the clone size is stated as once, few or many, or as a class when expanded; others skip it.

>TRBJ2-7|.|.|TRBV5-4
CASSLAVTYEQYF
TGTGCCAGCAGCTTGGCGGTAACCTACGAGCAGTACTTC
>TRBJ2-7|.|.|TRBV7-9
CASRNTGEYSYEQYF
TGTGCCAGCAGAAACACGGGAGAATACTCCTACGAGCAGTACTTC
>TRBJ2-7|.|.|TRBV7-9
CASSLELGSRNEQYF
TGTGCCAGCAGCTTGGAACTAGGGTCCCGAAACGAGCAGTACTTC
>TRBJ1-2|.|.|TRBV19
CASREGFGYTF
TGTGCCAGCAGGGAGGGGTTTGGCTACACCTTC
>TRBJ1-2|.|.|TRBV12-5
CASGKGQRIYGYTF
TGTGCTAGTGGTAAAGGACAGAGGATCTATGGCTACACCTTC
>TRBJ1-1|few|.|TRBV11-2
CASSSDVRGTEAFF
TGTGCCAGCAGCTCGGATGTACGGGGAACTGAAGCTTTCTTT
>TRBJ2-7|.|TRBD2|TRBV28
CASNLAGEYYEQYF
TGTGCCAGCAACCTAGCGGGAGAATACTACGAGCAGTACTTC
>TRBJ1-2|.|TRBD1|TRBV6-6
CASFPRQGPLEGYTF
TGTGCCAGCTTCCCAAGACAGGGGCCATTGGAAGGCTACACCTTC
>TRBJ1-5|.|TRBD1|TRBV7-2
CASSQNRGGNQPQHF
TGTGCCAGCAGCCAAAACAGGGGTGGCAATCAGCCCCAGCATTTT
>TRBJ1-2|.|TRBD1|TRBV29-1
CSVYGQDRYGYTF
TGCAGCGTCTACGGACAGGACCGCTATGGCTACACCTTC
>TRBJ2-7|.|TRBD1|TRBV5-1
CASSSGTVEQYF
TGCGCCAGCAGCTCTGGGACAGTTGAGCAGTACTTC
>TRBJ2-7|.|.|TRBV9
CASSVGYGTYEQYF
TGTGCCAGCAGCGTAGGTTACGGGACCTACGAGCAGTACTTC
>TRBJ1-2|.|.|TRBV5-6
CASSKITGILDYGYTF
TGTGCCAGCAGCAAAATCACAGGGATCCTGGACTATGGCTACACCTTC
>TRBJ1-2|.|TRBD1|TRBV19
CASSNPGQGLTYGYTF
TGTGCCAGTAGTAACCCAGGACAGGGTCTGACATATGGCTACACCTTC
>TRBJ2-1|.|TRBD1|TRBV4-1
CASSPDRPAYNEQFF
TGCGCCAGCAGCCCGGACAGGCCGGCCTACAATGAGCAGTTCTTC
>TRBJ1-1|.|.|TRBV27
CASHPQAGTEAFF
TGTGCCAGCCACCCGCAGGCCGGCACTGAAGCTTTCTTT
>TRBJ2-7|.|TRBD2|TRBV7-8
CASSVGGRDEQYF
TGTGCCAGCAGCGTGGGCGGGAGGGACGAGCAGTACTTC
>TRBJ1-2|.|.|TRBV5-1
CASSLGAGEYGYTF
TGCGCCAGCAGCTTGGGGGCTGGGGAGTATGGCTACACCTTC
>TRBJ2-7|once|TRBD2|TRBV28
CASSSPDLTSGFDSYEQYF
TGTGCCAGCAGTTCCCCCGACCTAACTAGCGGATTTGATAGCTACGAGCAGTACTTC
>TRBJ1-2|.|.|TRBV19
CASTEWGSANYGYTF
TGTGCCAGTACCGAGTGGGGCTCAGCTAACTATGGCTACACCTTC
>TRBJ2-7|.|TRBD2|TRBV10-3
CAISQQRESSYEQYF
TGTGCCATCAGCCAACAGCGGGAGAGCTCCTACGAGCAGTACTTC
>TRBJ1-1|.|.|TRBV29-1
CSVEGGTEAFF
TGCAGCGTTGAGGGGGGCACTGAAGCTTTCTTT
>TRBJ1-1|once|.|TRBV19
CASTPGQSLNTEAFF
TGTGCCAGTACTCCCGGACAGAGTTTGAACACTGAAGCTTTCTTT
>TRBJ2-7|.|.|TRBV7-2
CASSFYQGTYEQYF
TGTGCCAGCAGCTTTTATCAGGGGACCTACGAGCAGTACTTC
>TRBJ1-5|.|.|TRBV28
CASSLTLEVTTRWPSQPQHF
TGTGCCAGCAGTTTAACCTTGGAGGTCACCACCCGGTGGCCCAGTCAGCCCCAGCATTTT
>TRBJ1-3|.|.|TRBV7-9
CASRARGRVDGNTIYF
TGTGCCAGCAGGGCGCGGGGGCGAGTTGACGGAAACACCATATATTTT
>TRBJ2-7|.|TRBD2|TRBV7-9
CASTGGTYEQYF
TGTGCCAGCACCGGGGGGACCTACGAGCAGTACTTC
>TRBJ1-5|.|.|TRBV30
CAGGWDQPQHF
TGCGCGGGGGGTTGGGATCAGCCCCAGCATTTT
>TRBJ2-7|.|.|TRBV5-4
CASSYISDEQYF
TGTGCCAGCAGCTATATTAGCGACGAGCAGTACTTC
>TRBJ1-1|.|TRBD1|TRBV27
CASSFGTANTEAFF
TGTGCCAGCAGTTTCGGGACAGCGAACACTGAAGCTTTCTTT
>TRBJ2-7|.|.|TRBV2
CASSLVYEQYF
TGTGCCAGCAGTCTTGTTTACGAGCAGTACTTC
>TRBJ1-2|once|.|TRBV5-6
CASSLASNPSYGYTF
TGTGCCAGCAGCTTGGCCTCTAACCCATCCTATGGCTACACCTTC
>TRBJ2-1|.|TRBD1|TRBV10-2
CASSGTVYNEQFF
TGCGCCAGCTCCGGGACAGTCTACAATGAGCAGTTCTTC
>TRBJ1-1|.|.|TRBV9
CASSVSPAGVNTEAFF
TGTGCCAGCAGCGTGTCTCCAGCGGGGGTGAACACTGAAGCTTTCTTT
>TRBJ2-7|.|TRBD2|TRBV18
CASSPPFLAGVEEQYF
TGTGCCAGCTCACCACCGTTCCTAGCGGGAGTGGAAGAGCAGTACTTC
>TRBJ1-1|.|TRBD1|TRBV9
CASSVSGTANTEAFF
TGTGCCAGCAGCGTATCCGGGACAGCGAACACTGAAGCTTTCTTT
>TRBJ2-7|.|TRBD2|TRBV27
CASSLFPSGGGSEQYF
TGTGCCAGCAGTTTATTTCCTAGCGGGGGTGGGAGCGAGCAGTACTTC
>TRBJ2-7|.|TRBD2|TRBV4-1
CASSQGLGASGVPRIEQYF
TGCGCCAGCAGCCAAGGGCTGGGCGCTAGCGGTGTCCCCCGCATCGAGCAGTACTTC
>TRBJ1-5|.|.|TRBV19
CASSIGPQYKHF
TGTGCCAGTAGTATTGGGCCCCAGTACAAGCATTTT
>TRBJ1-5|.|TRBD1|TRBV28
CASSSQGGGNQPQHF
TGTGCCAGCAGTTCACAGGGGGGAGGCAATCAGCCCCAGCATTTT
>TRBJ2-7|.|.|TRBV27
CASSYRGGHSYEQYF
TGTGCCAGCAGTTATCGTGGAGGGCATTCCTACGAGCAGTACTTC
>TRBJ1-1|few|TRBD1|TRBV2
CASSDNRGENTEAFF
TGTGCCAGCAGTGACAACAGGGGGGAGAACACTGAAGCTTTCTTT
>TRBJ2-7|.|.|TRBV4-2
CASSQDGGYEQYF
TGTGCCAGCAGCCAAGATGGAGGGTACGAGCAGTACTTC
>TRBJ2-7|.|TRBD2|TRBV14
CASSQDVGLAVYEQYF
TGTGCCAGCAGCCAAGATGTGGGACTAGCGGTCTACGAGCAGTACTTC
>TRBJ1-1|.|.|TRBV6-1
CASSEGGVREAFF
TGTGCCAGCAGTGAGGGGGGAGTCAGAGAAGCTTTCTTT
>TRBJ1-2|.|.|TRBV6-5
CASRTWRQNYGYTF
TGTGCCAGCAGGACTTGGCGGCAGAACTATGGCTACACCTTC
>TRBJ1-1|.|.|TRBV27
CASSWAADLLAFF
TGTGCCAGCAGTTGGGCCGCCGATCTCTTGGCTTTCTTT
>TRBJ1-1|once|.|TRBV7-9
CASSPRNTEAFF
TGTGCCAGCAGCCCGCGGAACACTGAAGCTTTCTTT
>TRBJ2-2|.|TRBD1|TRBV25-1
CASSFRDRENTGELFF
TGTGCCAGCAGTTTCCGGGACAGAGAAAACACCGGGGAGCTGTTTTTT
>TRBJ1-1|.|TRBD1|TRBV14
CASSRTGAEDTEAFF
TGTGCCAGCAGCCGAACAGGGGCGGAGGACACTGAAGCTTTCTTT